Given below is one TCR beta chain in context. Its antigen is undetermined. PCR or immunohistochemistry showed mismatch repair deficiency in every enrolled patient. A few pembrolizumab responders had their TCRs sequenced. The sample originates from a study of PD-1 blockade in mismatch repair-deficient tumors. As for the study in general: Patients had some twelve mismatch repair-deficient cancer types, all previously treated and progressing. General study points: Tumor-resident clones, often undetectable pretreatment in blood, expanded then contracted after pembrolizumab.

The method was immunoSEQ multiplex PCR; TCRdb's version includes in-frame clones alone and lacks a portion of them. The data contain 45,000 to 60,000 clones, around 80% of them seen just once; the ten biggest clones take up about 3.5%. The source was peripheral blood, collected 4 weeks after starting pembrolizumab. This TCR derives from an adult with mismatch repair-deficient cancer.

CDR3 nucleotide sequence: TGTGCCAGCAGCTTCTGGGGTAGCGGGGGATCCTCCTACAATGAGCAGTTCTTC. Encoded protein: CASSFWGSGGSSYNEQFF. This chain uses TRBV5-8 with TRBJ2-1, with TRBD2 matching over 9 bases. The germline CDR1 and CDR2 sequences are SGHTS and YDEGEE. The CDR3 runs 18 residues. The trim removed 2 bases at V and 0 bases at J, leaving 9 bases unmatched.